One sample yielded the 28 T cell receptor beta chains listed below, sequenced in a study of shared clonotypes between healthy human individuals. Generated by immunoSEQ multiplex PCR, the TCRdb table keeps only in-frame clones and is missing some. The table has roughly 2.5 million clones, 85% to 95% seen once. The sample taken for sequencing was naive CD4+ T cells sorted from blood. Subset denoted: CD45RA+ positively selected. Receptor source: a man between 18 and 29 years old in good health.

The chain links TRBV6-5 to TRBJ1-2; no reliable D call. CDR1 and CDR2 from the germline V gene are MNHEY and SVGAGI. The V end was cut by 5 bases, the J end by 4 bases, with 8 bases between. CDR3 length equals 12 residues. The CDR3 protein is CASSHSIYGYTF. Here the CDR3 DNA reads TGTGCCAGCAGTCACAGCATCTATGGCTACACCTTC.

The V and J genes are TRBV7-2 and TRBJ2-1; maybe TRBD1 (6 bases). Germline V gives CDR1 SGHTA, CDR2 FQGNSA. The CDR3 spans 17 residues. The ends were cut back, 3 bases at V and 6 bases at J, with 21 bases in the middle. CDR3 amino acids: CASSFLYRDIFGNEQFF. The CDR3 nucleotides are TGTGCCAGCAGCTTTTTGTACCGGGACATTTTTGGCAATGAGCAGTTCTTC.

V and J are TRBV7-6 and TRBJ2-1, with unresolved D. The CDR3 sequence is 17 residues long. Per the germline V gene, CDR1 is SGHVS and CDR2 is FNYEAQ. Trimming stripped 5 bases from V and 0 bases from J, with 17 bases between. DNA for the CDR3: TGTGCCAGCAGCCCCCGATGGAGCGAGAGCTCCTACAATGAGCAGTTCTTC. It specifies CASSPRWSESSYNEQFF.

The chain is built from TRBV28 and TRBJ1-5; tentative D call: TRBD1 (5 bases). The germline V gene encodes CDR1 MDHEN and CDR2 SYDVKM. The CDR3 spans 16 residues. Trimming left V 5 bases short and J 0 bases short, with 14 bases between. The DNA of the CDR3 is TGTGCCAGCAGTATACGTCGGGGGGTTAGCAATCAGCCCCAGCATTTT. It encodes CASSIRRGVSNQPQHF.

V and J are TRBV18 and TRBJ1-2, with 7 bases aligning to TRBD1. The CDR3 runs 16 residues. Germline CDR1 is KGHSH and CDR2 is LQKENI. Trimming took 2 bases from V and 4 from J; bases not matched to a gene: 10. CDR3 DNA sequence: TGTGCCAGCTCACCAGAAGGGCCAGGGGGAACCTATGGCTACACCTTC. Its translation is CASSPEGPGGTYGYTF.

The J gene is TRBJ1-6, the V gene TRBV7-2; TRBD1 is a possible D gene (5 bases). Trimming removed 1 base from V and 8 bases from J, with 9 bases in between. Germline V CDR1 and CDR2: SGHTA, FQGNSA. The CDR3 is 14 amino acids. As DNA, the CDR3 is TGTGCCAGCAGCTTAGGGGACCGATATTCACCCCTCCACTTT. This translates into CASSLGDRYSPLHF.

V usage is TRBV19 and J usage is TRBJ1-2; 9 bases align to TRBD1. Losses at the gene ends were 4 bases for V and 8 bases for J; bases not matched to a gene: 11. The CDR3 covers 15 residues. Germline-derived CDR1 and CDR2 are LNHDA and SQIVND (reference sequence). The CDR3, as DNA: TGTGCCAGTAGTACTCCGGGACAGGGAAAATGGGGCTACACCTTC. Translating gives CASSTPGQGKWGYTF.

The chain couples TRBV2 to TRBJ1-1, with 7 nucleotides matching TRBD1. Germline loops: CDR1 SNHLY, CDR2 FYNNEI. This CDR3 spans 17 amino acids. Losses at the gene ends were 8 bases for V and 0 bases for J; bases not matched to a gene: 15. CDR3 region: CASRTPGQLQVNTEAFF. The CDR3 coding sequence is TGTGCCAGCCGGACCCCGGGACAGCTTCAAGTGAACACTGAAGCTTTCTTT.

The rearrangement links TRBV7-2 to TRBJ1-4; 10 nucleotides match TRBD1. The V segment lost 5 bases and the J segment 5 bases; nucleotides outside the gene matches: 2. The V gene's germline CDR1 is SGHTA and CDR2 FQGNSA. The CDR3 spans 14 residues. Here the CDR3 reads CASSQGQGNEKLFF. CDR3 bases: TGTGCCAGCAGCCAGGGACAGGGGAATGAAAAACTGTTTTTT.

Turning to this clone: At the DNA level, this CDR3 is encoded by other sequences in the same sample as well. The rearrangement uses TRBV7-3 and TRBJ1-1; no firm D call. The CDR3 is 13 residues long. Germline CDR1 reads SGHTA; CDR2 reads FQGTGA. V lost 1 base and J 4 bases, leaving 7 bases between the germline ends. The DNA for the CDR3 is TGTGCCAGCAGCTTAAAATCCTCCACTGAAGCTTTCTTT. This encodes CASSLKSSTEAFF.

V is TRBV5-1 and J is TRBJ2-2; tentatively, D is TRBD1 (5 bases). The germline gives CDR1 SGHRS, CDR2 YFSETQ. Between the trimmed V and J ends, which lost 0 bases and 1 base, there was a span of 7 bases. This CDR3 has 15 residues. The chain's CDR3 is CASSLAGMNTGELFF. In DNA, the CDR3 is TGCGCCAGCAGCTTGGCAGGGATGAACACCGGGGAGCTGTTTTTT.

This chain links TRBV30 with TRBJ1-5, with D uncertain. Looked up from germline, CDR1 is GTSNPN and CDR2 is SVGIG (reference sequence). V dropped 2 bases and J dropped 2 bases, with 16 bases sitting between them. This CDR3 contains 16 residues. CDR3 amino acids: CAWSWSKTVGNQPQHF. The CDR3 DNA reads as TGTGCCTGGAGTTGGTCAAAAACGGTGGGCAATCAGCCCCAGCATTTT. Full variable domain (remainder filled in from reference TRBV30 and TRBJ1-5): SQTIHQWPATLVQPVGSPLSLECTVEGTSNPNLYWYRQAAGRGLQLLFYSVGIGQISSEVPQNLSASRPQDRQFILSSKKLLLSDSGFYLCAWSWSKTVGNQPQHFGDGTRLSIL.

As concerns this clone: The sample has other DNA sequences that encode this CDR3 too. The chain uses TRBV5-1 and TRBJ2-7; 12 positions agree with TRBD1. The CDR3 length is 14 residues. CDR1 is SGHRS, CDR2 YFSETQ, per germline. The V segment lost 4 bases and the J segment 4 bases; nucleotides outside the gene matches: 3. The DNA for the CDR3 is TGCGCCAGCAGCATGGGACAGGGGGCTTACGAGCAGTACTTC. Its translation is CASSMGQGAYEQYF.

The genes are TRBV6-5 and TRBJ2-3, with D tentatively TRBD2 (6 bases). The CDR3 covers 14 residues. Trimming took 6 bases from V and 4 from J, leaving 14 bases between them. Germline V lookup: CDR1 MNHEY, CDR2 SVGAGI. DNA for the CDR3: TGTGCCAGCAGCCCCCCGGCGGGGTCAGATACGCAGTATTTT. This sequence encodes CASSPPAGSDTQYF.

Remarks on this clone: Within the sample, other DNA sequences also encode this same CDR3. The V and J genes are TRBV6-5 and TRBJ1-1, with D possibly TRBD1 on 6 matching bases. V dropped 5 bases and J dropped 4 bases, with 14 bases sitting between them. This CDR3 spans 14 amino acids. CDR1 and CDR2 from the germline V gene are MNHEY and SVGAGI. The CDR3, as DNA: TGTGCCAGCAGTAGGGGGGGAGTGAGCACTGAAGCTTTCTTT. Protein product: CASSRGGVSTEAFF.

Regarding this clone: At the DNA level, this CDR3 is encoded by other sequences in the same sample as well. The chain combines TRBV10-3 with TRBJ2-1; D is possibly TRBD1 (6 bases). From germline, CDR1 is ENHRY and CDR2 SYGVKD. Trimming left V 9 bases short and J 2 bases short, with 14 bases between. CDR3 size: 14 residues. The CDR3 nucleotides are TGTGCCATTACCGGGACAAATACCTACAATGAGCAGTTCTTC. It specifies CAITGTNTYNEQFF.

With respect to this clone: This CDR3 is also generated by other DNA sequences in the sample. The chain recombines TRBV9 with TRBJ1-2, with 10 bases matching TRBD1. V dropped 0 bases and J dropped 7; count of bases not matched to a gene: 3. This CDR3 is built from 14 residues. Germline V gene lookup returns CDR1 SGDLS and CDR2 YYNGEE. The CDR3 sequence: CASSVGQGAGGYTF. The CDR3 DNA sequence: TGTGCCAGCAGCGTAGGACAGGGGGCAGGTGGCTACACCTTC.

Comment on this clone: The junction departs from germline at one end; a sequencing error may be responsible. The genes are TRBV5-1 and TRBJ1-1; D not resolved. CDR3 length: 13 amino acids. Per germline, CDR1 SGHRS and CDR2 YFSETQ. CDR3 in amino acids: CASSAGRNPEAFF. The CDR3 nucleotides are TGCGCCAGCAGCGCAGGACGGAACCCTGAAGCTTTCTTT.

The V and J genes are TRBV6-6 and TRBJ2-1; 13 nucleotides line up with TRBD2. The J segment lost 4 bases and the V segment lost 3 bases, leaving 3 bases of the junction unmatched. Germline CDR1 is MNHNY and CDR2 is SVGAGI (reference sequence). CDR3 size: 16 residues. CDR3 in amino acids: CASSYPTSGGYNEQFF. CDR3 DNA: TGTGCCAGCAGTTATCCGACTAGCGGGGGGTACAATGAGCAGTTCTTC.

Remarks on this clone: This sample also contains other DNA sequences that code for the same CDR3. J is TRBJ2-1 and V is TRBV2; no reliable D call. The ends were cut back, 4 bases at V and 4 bases at J, with 5 bases in the middle. CDR3 length equals 12 residues. CDR1 SNHLY and CDR2 FYNNEI come from the germline V gene. The CDR3 DNA follows: TGTGCCAGCAGTGGGGGTTACAATGAGCAGTTCTTC. It encodes CASSGGYNEQFF.

This clone was detected only once. V is TRBV10-3 and J is TRBJ1-2; D not resolved. V lost 3 bases, J lost 2 bases, and 7 bases lay in between. Germline V gene data show CDR1 as ENHRY and CDR2 as SYGVKD. The CDR3 is made up of 13 amino acids. CDR3 coding DNA: TGTGCCATCAGTGAAGCACCCAACTATGGCTACACCTTC. Protein: CAISEAPNYGYTF.

The V gene is TRBV9, the J gene TRBJ2-2, with D possibly called TRBD1 or TRBD2 (6 bases each). The V end lost 3 bases, the J end lost 1 base, and 16 bases lay between the germline ends. The V gene's germline CDR1 is SGDLS and CDR2 YYNGEE. The CDR3 sequence is 17 residues long. CDR3 nucleotides: TGTGCCAGCAGCGGCCTGCGGGGCAGGGGGAACACCGGGGAGCTGTTTTTT. As protein: CASSGLRGRGNTGELFF.

CDR3 region: CACRTGKRRTDGYTF. CDR3 in DNA: TGTGCCTGCAGGACAGGGAAACGGAGAACGGATGGCTACACCTTC. The V gene is TRBV30, the J gene TRBJ1-2; 8 bases agree with TRBD1. CDR3 length: 15 amino acids. V shed 6 bases, J shed 6 bases, and the junction held 15 bases outside the gene matches. Germline CDR1 reads GTSNPN; CDR2 reads SVGIG (reference sequence).

In nucleotides, the CDR3 is TGTGCCATCAGTGACAATCCGGGCTATGGCTACACCTTC. Its translation is CAISDNPGYGYTF. This chain uses TRBV10-3 with TRBJ1-2; no clear D gene. The length of the CDR3 is 13 residues. The germline V and J ends were trimmed by 3 bases and 4 bases, with 9 bases remaining between them. The germline CDR1 and CDR2 sequences are ENHRY and SYGVKD.

The J gene is TRBJ2-1, the V gene TRBV6-5, with a weak D call TRBD1 (6 bases). CDR1 and CDR2 (germline): MNHEY, SVGAGI. Trimming removed 2 bases at V and 15 bases at J, with 20 bases between. This CDR3 region has 14 residues. The CDR3 DNA reads TGTGCCAGCAGTTACAGGACTTGGGACAACCCTCGGTTCTTC. Its translation is CASSYRTWDNPRFF.

The rearrangement joins TRBV5-5 to TRBJ1-1; possibly TRBD1 for D (5 bases). V was pared by 3 bases and J by 4 bases, with 10 bases between. Germline CDR1 is SGHKS and CDR2 is YYEKEE (reference sequence). This CDR3 spans 13 amino acids. CDR3 protein: CASSSGWGTEAFF. CDR3 coding DNA: TGTGCCAGCAGCTCAGGGTGGGGCACTGAAGCTTTCTTT.

This rearrangement joins TRBV6-4 to TRBJ2-7; 7 bases map to TRBD2. V trimming: 0 bases; J trimming: 4 bases; junction bases outside the gene matches: 12. Germline CDR1 MRHNA, CDR2 SNTAGT. The CDR3 is 17 residues long. The CDR3 protein is CASSDSPPPAGFYEQYF. The DNA for the CDR3 is TGTGCCAGCAGTGACTCGCCTCCCCCAGCGGGATTTTACGAGCAGTACTTC.

This clone appeared a few times. The V and J genes are TRBV19 and TRBJ2-4, with 9 positions matching TRBD1. Losses at the gene ends were 4 bases for V and 9 bases for J; bases not matched to a gene: 4. CDR3 length: 13 amino acids. CDR1 is LNHDA and CDR2 is SQIVND in the germline V gene (reference sequence). The CDR3 loop reads CASSTGTGFIQYF. The CDR3 DNA sequence: TGTGCCAGTAGTACCGGGACAGGGTTCATTCAGTACTTC.